The 3 T cell receptor beta chains reported below all come from one sample, sequenced in a study of T cell repertoires in cytomegalovirus infection (dated by TCRdb to the late 2010s). Their antigens remain unidentified. Reading the label with the study, this specimen's treatment or condition is: in vitro stimulation with specific CMV peptide epitopes to enrich CMV-specific T cells. These reads were obtained on an Illumina HiSeq 1500. Clones were called with MiXCR by TCRdb after fastp trimmed the public reads at Q25, and only in-frame beta chains were retained. Entries are consolidated by CDR3 protein sequence, retaining the most common genes and DNA. Counted in this sample were roughly 800,000 distinct CDR3 sequences; about 29% of them appeared once. Together, the top ten hold 13% of the sample. The sample here was cultured CD8+ T cells from PBMCs, taken from culture after CMV antigen stimulation. Receptors were obtained from a human donor in good health (CMV status not recorded). Some clones in this sample may be carry-over from other donors' samples.

This clonotype has only a few counts. J is TRBJ2-2 and V is TRBV28; D could derive from TRBD1 or TRBD2 (5 bases each). This CDR3 comprises 17 residues. The V and J ends lost 2 bases and 3 bases respectively, with 16 bases between them. The germline CDR1 and CDR2 sequences are MDHEN and SYDVKM. The DNA for the CDR3 is TGTGCCAGCAGTTTACGTGGACGAGGGGCGTACACCGGGGAGCTGTTTTTT. Protein product: CASSLRGRGAYTGELFF.

Notes on this clonotype: Sequence at one end of the junction differs from germline and may be a read error. The chain is built from TRBV7-8 and TRBJ2-7; 10 nucleotides match TRBD1. Germline loops: CDR1 SGHVS, CDR2 FQNEAQ. The CDR3 is made up of 15 amino acids. In DNA, the CDR3 is TGTGCCAGCAGCTTAGTGGGACAGGGGTTGTACGATCAGTACTTC. This gives the protein CASSLVGQGLYDQYF.

This clonotype was recorded many times. The chain couples TRBV11-2 to TRBJ1-1; 7 bases align to TRBD1. The CDR3 has 15 amino acids. Trimming removed 6 bases from V and 0 bases from J; junction bases left unmatched: 7. CDR1 is SGHAT, CDR2 FQNNGV, per germline. For the CDR3, the DNA is TGTGCCAGCAGGCTAAACAGGGGATTGAACACTGAAGCTTTCTTT. Residues: CASRLNRGLNTEAFF.